A single T cell receptor (delta chain) is shown here with its context. Its matching antigen is unknown. This record belongs to a study of Vδ1+ human thymocytes. After alphabeta T cell depletion, CD3+ Vdelta1+ Vdelta2- thymocytes were sorted. From germline, CDR1 is TSWWSYY and CDR2 QGS. The CDR3 is 21 residues long. Trimming removed 0 bases from V and 2 bases from J, with 28 bases in between. Study findings and constraints: Despite high sort purity, around 19% of thymic T cell receptor delta sequences were Vdelta2. Thymic TRG and TRD repertoires appeared highly polyclonal, with Gaussian CDR3 length distributions. Bulk data may be misread because of unexpected Vdelta2 sequences.

The template was reverse-transcribed extracted RNA. Multiplex PCR used pooled V-gene forward primers and a constant-region reverse primer to amplify CDR3s. TCRdb processed the multiplex PCR reads again with the CATT caller. The sample lists 45,000 to 60,000 delta-chain clones; about a sixth were seen once. Sequencing used Vdelta1+ gamma-delta thymocytes from the thymus. Subset in this sample: FACS-sorted CD3+ TCRalphabeta- TCRVdelta1+ TCRVdelta2- thymocytes. The rearrangement joins TRDV1 to TRDJ1, with D possibly being TRDD3 (5 bases). The receptor comes from a boy in the first two years of life who had congenital heart surgery. The CDR3 bases are TGTGCTCTTGGGGAACTCGGCCCTTTTTCGGGGGGTTTGGGAAAAACCGATAAACTCATCTTT. This sequence encodes CALGELGPFSGGLGKTDKLIF.